This is a list of T cell receptor beta chains from one sample in a study of CD8 T cells in ankylosing spondylitis. TCRdb recomputed calls from the 5' RACE reads with MiXCR, one row per CDR3 protein. The sample gives about 250,000 distinct CDR3 sequences, more than 25% of which show up once; roughly 4.2% is in the top ten. The sample was blood, either unsorted or a sorted T cell fraction (not recorded which). The receptors originated from a male donor with ankylosing spondylitis or in good health (not recorded which). Each CDR3 is given with its conserved first and last residue. The order of the fields is D gene, clone size, CDR3 length, V gene, J gene, CDR3 protein, CDR3 DNA. The D gene is left open where the match is weak. Size tells how often a clone was seen (once, few, many) or the class of an expanded clone, and some rows leave it out.

D gene: NA; clone size: once; CDR3 length: 11; V gene: TRBV2; J gene: TRBJ2-1; CDR3 protein: CATRTHNEQFF; CDR3 DNA: TGTGCCACCAGGACCCACAATGAGCAGTTCTTC
D gene: NA; clone size: few; CDR3 length: 12; V gene: TRBV5-1; J gene: TRBJ2-5; CDR3 protein: CASRAGRETQYF; CDR3 DNA: TGCGCCAGCAGGGCGGGGCGGGAGACCCAGTACTTC
D gene: NA; clone size: few; CDR3 length: 16; V gene: TRBV5-1; J gene: TRBJ1-2; CDR3 protein: CASSGLPQRTTWGYTF; CDR3 DNA: TGCGCCAGCAGCGGACTCCCCCAGCGAACAACATGGGGCTACACCTTC
D gene: NA; clone size: NA; CDR3 length: 13; V gene: TRBV6-1; J gene: TRBJ2-7; CDR3 protein: CASSIQDSYEQYF; CDR3 DNA: TGTGCCAGCAGCATACAGGATTCCTACGAGCAGTACTTC
D gene: NA; clone size: NA; CDR3 length: 14; V gene: TRBV7-9; J gene: TRBJ2-5; CDR3 protein: CASSFVETQETQYF; CDR3 DNA: TGTGCCAGCAGCTTCGTCGAGACCCAAGAGACCCAGTACTTC
D gene: NA; clone size: many; CDR3 length: 13; V gene: TRBV20-1; J gene: TRBJ2-1; CDR3 protein: CSASLAGYNEQFF; CDR3 DNA: TGCAGTGCTAGCTTGGCGGGTTACAATGAGCAGTTCTTC
D gene: NA; clone size: NA; CDR3 length: 12; V gene: TRBV25-1; J gene: TRBJ1-2; CDR3 protein: CASSTFDYGYTF; CDR3 DNA: TGTGCCAGCAGTACGTTTGACTATGGCTACACCTTC
D gene: TRBD1; clone size: once; CDR3 length: 16; V gene: TRBV20-1; J gene: TRBJ1-3; CDR3 protein: CSAVNKDREAGNTIYF; CDR3 DNA: TGCAGTGCTGTAAATAAGGACAGGGAAGCTGGAAACACCATATATTTT
D gene: NA; clone size: NA; CDR3 length: 16; V gene: TRBV20-1; J gene: TRBJ1-2; CDR3 protein: CSATSMGGFQHYGYTF; CDR3 DNA: TGCAGTGCTACCTCTATGGGGGGTTTCCAGCACTATGGCTACACCTTC
D gene: TRBD2; clone size: NA; CDR3 length: 15; V gene: TRBV7-2; J gene: TRBJ2-4; CDR3 protein: CASSLGTSGTNIQYF; CDR3 DNA: TGTGCCAGCAGCTTGGGGACTAGCGGTACTAACATTCAGTACTTC
D gene: NA; clone size: few; CDR3 length: 17; V gene: TRBV10-3; J gene: TRBJ1-2; CDR3 protein: CAISESREPGANYGYTF; CDR3 DNA: TGTGCCATCAGTGAGTCGAGGGAGCCGGGGGCTAACTATGGCTACACCTTC
D gene: NA; clone size: NA; CDR3 length: 13; V gene: TRBV20-1; J gene: TRBJ2-7; CDR3 protein: CSARREGAYEQYF; CDR3 DNA: TGCAGTGCTAGGAGGGAGGGGGCCTACGAGCAGTACTTC
D gene: NA; clone size: many; CDR3 length: 12; V gene: TRBV29-1; J gene: TRBJ1-2; CDR3 protein: CSVEDGGGGYTF; CDR3 DNA: TGCAGCGTTGAAGATGGTGGGGGTGGCTACACCTTC
D gene: NA; clone size: few; CDR3 length: 13; V gene: TRBV6-5; J gene: TRBJ1-2; CDR3 protein: CASSYGPNYGYTF; CDR3 DNA: TGTGCCAGCAGTTACGGCCCCAACTATGGCTACACCTTC
D gene: NA; clone size: many; CDR3 length: 10; V gene: TRBV20-1; J gene: TRBJ2-1; CDR3 protein: CSAGTAEQFF; CDR3 DNA: TGCAGTGCGGGGACGGCTGAGCAGTTCTTC
D gene: NA; clone size: few; CDR3 length: 14; V gene: TRBV3-1; J gene: TRBJ2-7; CDR3 protein: CASSDDDSSYEQYF; CDR3 DNA: TGTGCCAGCAGCGATGACGACAGTTCCTACGAGCAGTACTTC
D gene: NA; clone size: once; CDR3 length: 14; V gene: TRBV12-3/TRBV12-4; J gene: TRBJ2-3; CDR3 protein: CASSPPGTTDTQYF; CDR3 DNA: TGTGCCAGCAGTCCGCCGGGGACCACAGATACGCAGTATTTT
D gene: NA; clone size: many; CDR3 length: 12; V gene: TRBV20-1; J gene: TRBJ1-6; CDR3 protein: CSAGSYNSPLHF; CDR3 DNA: TGCAGTGCGGGCTCCTATAATTCACCCCTCCACTTT
D gene: NA; clone size: NA; CDR3 length: 13; V gene: TRBV29-1; J gene: TRBJ2-1; CDR3 protein: CSAWDTRGSEQFF; CDR3 DNA: TGCAGCGCATGGGACACAAGGGGGTCTGAGCAGTTCTTC
D gene: NA; clone size: few; CDR3 length: 12; V gene: TRBV12-3/TRBV12-4; J gene: TRBJ1-5; CDR3 protein: CASSPIGDPQHF; CDR3 DNA: TGTGCCAGCAGCCCGATAGGGGATCCCCAGCATTTT
D gene: NA; clone size: NA; CDR3 length: 13; V gene: TRBV7-9; J gene: TRBJ1-1; CDR3 protein: CASSLGWNTEAFF; CDR3 DNA: TGTGCCAGCAGCTTAGGCTGGAACACTGAAGCTTTCTTT
D gene: TRBD2; clone size: NA; CDR3 length: 18; V gene: TRBV10-1; J gene: TRBJ2-1; CDR3 protein: CASSDHGLAGNSYNEQFF; CDR3 DNA: TGCGCCAGCAGTGACCATGGACTAGCGGGGAACTCCTACAATGAGCAGTTCTTC
D gene: NA; clone size: NA; CDR3 length: 14; V gene: TRBV29-1; J gene: TRBJ1-2; CDR3 protein: CSASRGASNYGYTF; CDR3 DNA: TGCAGCGCCTCCCGGGGTGCCTCTAACTATGGCTACACCTTC
D gene: TRBD1; clone size: few; CDR3 length: 13; V gene: TRBV20-1; J gene: TRBJ1-6; CDR3 protein: CSAHRDSNGSLHF; CDR3 DNA: TGCAGTGCCCACCGGGACAGTAACGGGTCCCTCCACTTT
D gene: TRBD1; clone size: few; CDR3 length: 16; V gene: TRBV5-1; J gene: TRBJ2-5; CDR3 protein: CASSLAPGQDQETQYF; CDR3 DNA: TGCGCCAGCAGCTTGGCACCGGGACAGGACCAAGAGACCCAGTACTTC
D gene: TRBD2; clone size: few; CDR3 length: 14; V gene: TRBV6-5; J gene: TRBJ2-1; CDR3 protein: CASSYLRGGDEQFF; CDR3 DNA: TGTGCCAGCAGTTACCTTCGCGGGGGGGATGAGCAGTTCTTC
D gene: NA; clone size: NA; CDR3 length: 15; V gene: TRBV15; J gene: TRBJ2-4; CDR3 protein: CAPQGEGQSKNIQYF; CDR3 DNA: TGTGCCCCCCAGGGGGAGGGACAGAGCAAAAACATTCAGTACTTC
D gene: NA; clone size: NA; CDR3 length: 13; V gene: TRBV20-1; J gene: TRBJ1-1; CDR3 protein: CSATPGMNTEAFF; CDR3 DNA: TGCAGTGCGACCCCGGGGATGAACACTGAAGCTTTCTTT
D gene: TRBD1; clone size: NA; CDR3 length: 14; V gene: TRBV7-6; J gene: TRBJ1-1; CDR3 protein: CASSLSTGDTEAFF; CDR3 DNA: TGTGCCAGCAGCTTATCCACAGGGGACACTGAAGCTTTCTTT
D gene: NA; clone size: few; CDR3 length: 13; V gene: TRBV12-3/TRBV12-4; J gene: TRBJ2-1; CDR3 protein: CASTFGSYNEQFF; CDR3 DNA: TGTGCCAGCACCTTCGGGTCTTACAATGAGCAGTTCTTC
D gene: NA; clone size: NA; CDR3 length: 13; V gene: TRBV7-8; J gene: TRBJ2-3; CDR3 protein: CASSSSPPDTQYF; CDR3 DNA: TGTGCCAGCAGCTCCTCCCCCCCAGATACGCAGTATTTT
D gene: TRBD1; clone size: few; CDR3 length: 15; V gene: TRBV12-3/TRBV12-4; J gene: TRBJ1-4; CDR3 protein: CASSSRDRVYEKLFF; CDR3 DNA: TGTGCCAGCAGTTCCAGGGACAGGGTTTATGAAAAACTGTTTTTT
D gene: NA; clone size: NA; CDR3 length: 12; V gene: TRBV20-1; J gene: TRBJ1-1; CDR3 protein: CSAQQGGTEAFF; CDR3 DNA: TGCAGTGCTCAACAGGGAGGCACTGAAGCTTTCTTT
D gene: TRBD1; clone size: NA; CDR3 length: 14; V gene: TRBV7-3; J gene: TRBJ2-1; CDR3 protein: CASSRGQGAGEQFF; CDR3 DNA: TGTGCCAGCAGCCGCGGACAGGGGGCCGGTGAGCAGTTCTTC
D gene: NA; clone size: few; CDR3 length: 17; V gene: TRBV7-6; J gene: TRBJ2-5; CDR3 protein: CASSFGFKGRLGETQYF; CDR3 DNA: TGTGCCAGCAGCTTCGGTTTCAAGGGTCGGCTGGGAGAGACCCAGTACTTC
D gene: TRBD2; clone size: NA; CDR3 length: 15; V gene: TRBV12-3/TRBV12-4; J gene: TRBJ2-1; CDR3 protein: CASSMGLAGGNEQFF; CDR3 DNA: TGTGCCAGCAGCATGGGACTAGCGGGGGGAAATGAGCAGTTCTTC
D gene: TRBD1; clone size: NA; CDR3 length: 14; V gene: TRBV29-1; J gene: TRBJ1-1; CDR3 protein: CSVEFGRGGTEAFF; CDR3 DNA: TGCAGCGTTGAATTTGGCAGGGGGGGCACTGAAGCTTTCTTT
D gene: NA; clone size: NA; CDR3 length: 16; V gene: TRBV5-6; J gene: TRBJ2-1; CDR3 protein: CASSLGVFWGYNEQFF; CDR3 DNA: TGTGCCAGCAGCTTGGGGGTATTTTGGGGTTACAATGAGCAGTTCTTC
D gene: TRBD2; clone size: few; CDR3 length: 20; V gene: TRBV9; J gene: TRBJ2-4; CDR3 protein: CASSVAPAGGELIAKNIQYF; CDR3 DNA: TGTGCCAGCAGCGTAGCCCCAGCGGGGGGCGAATTGATAGCCAAAAACATTCAGTACTTC
D gene: NA; clone size: NA; CDR3 length: 14; V gene: TRBV10-3; J gene: TRBJ2-2; CDR3 protein: CAIRWSVNTGELFF; CDR3 DNA: TGTGCCATCAGGTGGTCGGTGAACACCGGGGAGCTGTTTTTT
D gene: NA; clone size: NA; CDR3 length: 15; V gene: TRBV12-3/TRBV12-4; J gene: TRBJ2-5; CDR3 protein: CASSLARKYQETQYF; CDR3 DNA: TGTGCCAGCAGTTTGGCCAGGAAGTACCAAGAGACCCAGTACTTC
D gene: TRBD2; clone size: NA; CDR3 length: 13; V gene: TRBV12-3/TRBV12-4; J gene: TRBJ2-3; CDR3 protein: CATNLAGGDAQYF; CDR3 DNA: TGTGCCACCAACCTAGCGGGGGGCGATGCGCAGTATTTT
D gene: TRBD2; clone size: NA; CDR3 length: 16; V gene: TRBV4-2; J gene: TRBJ2-3; CDR3 protein: CASSQDISGATDTQYF; CDR3 DNA: TGTGCCAGCAGCCAAGATATCAGCGGGGCCACAGATACGCAGTATTTT
D gene: NA; clone size: NA; CDR3 length: 14; V gene: TRBV30; J gene: TRBJ2-1; CDR3 protein: CAWRSRGGTNEQFF; CDR3 DNA: TGTGCCTGGAGAAGCAGGGGGGGGACGAATGAGCAGTTCTTC
D gene: NA; clone size: NA; CDR3 length: 14; V gene: TRBV5-4; J gene: TRBJ2-2; CDR3 protein: CASSLEQHTGELFF; CDR3 DNA: TGTGCCAGCAGCTTGGAACAGCACACCGGGGAGCTGTTTTTT
D gene: TRBD2; clone size: NA; CDR3 length: 15; V gene: TRBV7-3; J gene: TRBJ2-3; CDR3 protein: CASSLQRGGTDTQYF; CDR3 DNA: TGTGCCAGCAGCCTCCAGCGGGGGGGCACAGATACGCAGTATTTT
D gene: NA; clone size: NA; CDR3 length: 14; V gene: TRBV12-3/TRBV12-4; J gene: TRBJ2-2; CDR3 protein: CASSLRQTTGELFF; CDR3 DNA: TGTGCCAGCAGTTTACGACAGACCACCGGGGAGCTGTTTTTT
D gene: TRBD1; clone size: NA; CDR3 length: 15; V gene: TRBV12-3/TRBV12-4; J gene: TRBJ1-1; CDR3 protein: CASSFSGTAYTEAFF; CDR3 DNA: TGTGCCAGCAGTTTTTCGGGGACAGCCTACACTGAAGCTTTCTTT
D gene: NA; clone size: NA; CDR3 length: 13; V gene: TRBV10-2; J gene: TRBJ2-7; CDR3 protein: CASSAGQRYEQYF; CDR3 DNA: TGCGCCAGCAGTGCTGGTCAACGGTACGAGCAGTACTTC
D gene: NA; clone size: many; CDR3 length: 13; V gene: TRBV7-2; J gene: TRBJ2-5; CDR3 protein: CASSLAGRETQYF; CDR3 DNA: TGTGCCAGCAGCTTAGCAGGGAGGGAGACCCAGTACTTC
D gene: NA; clone size: few; CDR3 length: 18; V gene: TRBV21-1; J gene: TRBJ1-2; CDR3 protein: CASSKLDSSKPTNYGYTF; CDR3 DNA: TGTGCCAGCAGCAAGCTGGACAGTTCAAAGCCCACTAACTATGGCTACACCTTC
D gene: TRBD1; clone size: NA; CDR3 length: 15; V gene: TRBV20-1; J gene: TRBJ2-3; CDR3 protein: CSARRGTGRTDTQYF; CDR3 DNA: TGCAGTGCTAGGAGGGGGACAGGGCGCACAGATACGCAGTATTTT
D gene: NA; clone size: NA; CDR3 length: 13; V gene: TRBV29-1; J gene: TRBJ2-3; CDR3 protein: CSVDSEGADTQYF; CDR3 DNA: TGCAGCGTTGATTCTGAGGGCGCAGATACGCAGTATTTT